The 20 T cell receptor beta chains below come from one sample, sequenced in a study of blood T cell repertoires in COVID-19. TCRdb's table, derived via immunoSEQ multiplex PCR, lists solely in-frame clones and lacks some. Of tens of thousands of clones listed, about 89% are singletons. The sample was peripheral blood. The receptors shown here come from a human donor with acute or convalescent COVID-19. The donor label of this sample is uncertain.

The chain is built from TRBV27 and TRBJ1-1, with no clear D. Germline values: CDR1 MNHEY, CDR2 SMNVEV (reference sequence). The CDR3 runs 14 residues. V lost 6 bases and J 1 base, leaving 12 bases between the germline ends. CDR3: CASSLRHPNTEAFF. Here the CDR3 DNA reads TGTGCCAGCAGCCTGAGACACCCGAACACTGAAGCTTTCTTT.

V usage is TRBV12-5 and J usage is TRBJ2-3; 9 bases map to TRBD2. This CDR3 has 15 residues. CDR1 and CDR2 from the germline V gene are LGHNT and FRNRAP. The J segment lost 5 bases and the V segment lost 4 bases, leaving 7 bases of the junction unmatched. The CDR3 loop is CASGSSGAPIDTQYF. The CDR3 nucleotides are TGTGCTAGTGGTTCTAGCGGGGCCCCCATAGATACGCAGTATTTT.

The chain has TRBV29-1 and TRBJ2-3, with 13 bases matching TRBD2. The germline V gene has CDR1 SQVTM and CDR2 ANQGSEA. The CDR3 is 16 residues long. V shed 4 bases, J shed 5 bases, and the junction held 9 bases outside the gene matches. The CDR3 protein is CSVALLAGGPIDTQYF. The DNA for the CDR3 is TGCAGCGTTGCATTACTAGCGGGGGGGCCCATAGATACGCAGTATTTT.

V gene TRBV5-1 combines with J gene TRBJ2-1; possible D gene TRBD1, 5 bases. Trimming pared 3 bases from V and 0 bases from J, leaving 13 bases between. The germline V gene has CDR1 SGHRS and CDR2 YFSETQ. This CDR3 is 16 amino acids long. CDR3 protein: CASSSGGASSYNEQFF. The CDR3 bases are TGCGCCAGCAGCTCAGGTGGGGCGAGCTCCTACAATGAGCAGTTCTTC.

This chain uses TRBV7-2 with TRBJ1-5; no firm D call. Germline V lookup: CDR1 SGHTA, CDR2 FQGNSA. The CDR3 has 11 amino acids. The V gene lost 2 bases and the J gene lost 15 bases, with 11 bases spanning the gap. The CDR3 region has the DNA TGTGCCAGCAGCTTATATGGAGGCCTGCATTTT. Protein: CASSLYGGLHF.

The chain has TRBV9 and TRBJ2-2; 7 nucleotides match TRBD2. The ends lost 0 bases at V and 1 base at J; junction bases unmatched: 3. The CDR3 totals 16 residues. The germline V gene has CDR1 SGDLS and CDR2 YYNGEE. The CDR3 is CASSVAGGLNTGELFF. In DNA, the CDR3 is TGTGCCAGCAGCGTAGCGGGGGGTCTGAACACCGGGGAGCTGTTTTTT.

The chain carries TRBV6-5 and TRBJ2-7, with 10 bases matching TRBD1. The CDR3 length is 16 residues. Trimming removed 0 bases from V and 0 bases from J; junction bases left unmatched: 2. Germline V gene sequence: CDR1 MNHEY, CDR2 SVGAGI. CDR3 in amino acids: CASSYSRTGGSYEQYF. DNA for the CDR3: TGTGCCAGCAGTTACTCGAGGACAGGGGGCTCCTACGAGCAGTACTTC.

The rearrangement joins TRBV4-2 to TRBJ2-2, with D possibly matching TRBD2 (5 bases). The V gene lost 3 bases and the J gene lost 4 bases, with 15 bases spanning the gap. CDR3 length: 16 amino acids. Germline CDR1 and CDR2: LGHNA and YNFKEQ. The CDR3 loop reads CASSHLGLAGTGELFF. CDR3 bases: TGTGCCAGCAGCCACCTCGGGCTAGCCGGCACCGGGGAGCTGTTTTTT.

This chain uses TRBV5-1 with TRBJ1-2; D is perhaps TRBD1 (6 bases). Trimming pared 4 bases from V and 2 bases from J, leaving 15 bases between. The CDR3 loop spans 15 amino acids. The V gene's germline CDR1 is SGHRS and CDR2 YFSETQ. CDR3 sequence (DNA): TGCGCCAGCAGCACCCAAGGACAGCCCAACTATGGCTACACCTTC. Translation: CASSTQGQPNYGYTF.

The CDR3 DNA reads as TGTGCCAGCAGCGCGGGGACATTCCCAACTAATGAAAAACTGTTTTTT. Translating it yields CASSAGTFPTNEKLFF. The chain is built from TRBV9 and TRBJ1-4; D is perhaps TRBD1 (6 bases). Trimming removed 3 bases from V and 0 bases from J, with 12 bases in between. The CDR3 is 16 residues long. Germline loops: CDR1 SGDLS, CDR2 YYNGEE. Complete variable domain (other parts from reference TRBV9 and TRBJ1-4): DSGVTQTPKHLITATGQRVTLRCSPRSGDLSVYWYQQSLDQGLQFLIQYYNGEERAKGNILERFSAQQFPDLHSELNLSSLELGDSALYFCASSAGTFPTNEKLFFGSGTQLSVL.

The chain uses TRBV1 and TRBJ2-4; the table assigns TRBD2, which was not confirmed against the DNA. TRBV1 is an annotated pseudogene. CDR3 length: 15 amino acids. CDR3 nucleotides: TGCACCAGCAGCGGAGTCTACCCTTTACAAAACATTCAGTACTTC. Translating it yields CTSSGVYPLQNIQYF.

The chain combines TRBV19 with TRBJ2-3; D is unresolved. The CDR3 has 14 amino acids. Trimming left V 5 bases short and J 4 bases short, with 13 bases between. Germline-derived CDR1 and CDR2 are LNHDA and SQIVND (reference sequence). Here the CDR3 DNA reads TGTGCCAGTAGTTTCAGCCAGGATCCAGATACGCAGTATTTT. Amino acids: CASSFSQDPDTQYF. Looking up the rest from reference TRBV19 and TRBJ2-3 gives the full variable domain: DGGITQSPKYLFRKEGQNVTLSCEQNLNHDAMYWYRQDPGQGLRLIYYSQIVNDFQKGDIAEGYSVSREKKESFPLTVTSAQKNPTAFYLCASSFSQDPDTQYFGPGTRLTVL.

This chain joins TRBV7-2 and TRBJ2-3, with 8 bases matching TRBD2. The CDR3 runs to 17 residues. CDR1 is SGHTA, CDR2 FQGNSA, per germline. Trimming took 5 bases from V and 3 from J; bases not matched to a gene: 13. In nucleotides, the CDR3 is TGTGCCAGCAGCCACCTTCTCGGGAGGGGCGCAACAGATACGCAGTATTTT. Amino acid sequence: CASSHLLGRGATDTQYF. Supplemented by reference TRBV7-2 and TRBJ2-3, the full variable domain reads GAGVSQSPSNKVTEKGKDVELRCDPISGHTALYWYRQSLGQGLEFLIYFQGNSAPDKSGLPSDRFSAERTGGSVSTLTIQRTQQEDSAVYLCASSHLLGRGATDTQYFGPGTRLTVL.

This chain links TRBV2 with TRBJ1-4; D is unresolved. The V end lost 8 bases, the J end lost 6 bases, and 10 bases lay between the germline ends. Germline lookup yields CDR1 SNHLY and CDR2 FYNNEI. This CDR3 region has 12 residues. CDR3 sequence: CASGGVDEKLFF. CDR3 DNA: TGTGCCAGCGGAGGTGTGGATGAAAAACTGTTTTTT. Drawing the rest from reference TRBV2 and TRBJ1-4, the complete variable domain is EPEVTQTPSHQVTQMGQEVILRCVPISNHLYFYWYRQILGQKVEFLVSFYNNEISEKSEIFDDQFSVERPDGSNFTLKIRSTKLEDSAMYFCASGGVDEKLFFGSGTQLSVL.

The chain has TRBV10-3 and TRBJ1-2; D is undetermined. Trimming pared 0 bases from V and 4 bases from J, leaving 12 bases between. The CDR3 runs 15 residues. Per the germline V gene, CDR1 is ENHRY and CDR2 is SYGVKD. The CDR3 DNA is TGTGCCATCAGTGAGTCGAATCCCGGGAGCTATGGCTACACCTTC. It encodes CAISESNPGSYGYTF.

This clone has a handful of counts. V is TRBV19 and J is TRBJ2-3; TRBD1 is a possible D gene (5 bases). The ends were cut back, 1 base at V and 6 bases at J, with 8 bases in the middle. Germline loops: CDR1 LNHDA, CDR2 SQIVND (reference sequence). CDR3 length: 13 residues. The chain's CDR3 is CASSIVAGDTQYF. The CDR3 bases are TGTGCCAGTAGTATAGTTGCAGGGGATACGCAGTATTTT.

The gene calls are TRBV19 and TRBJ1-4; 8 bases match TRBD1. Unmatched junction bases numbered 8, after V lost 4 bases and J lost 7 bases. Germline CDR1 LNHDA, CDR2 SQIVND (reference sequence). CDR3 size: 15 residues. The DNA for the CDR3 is TGTGCCAGTAGTACTCCGGACAGGGATGGTGAAAAACTGTTTTTT. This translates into CASSTPDRDGEKLFF. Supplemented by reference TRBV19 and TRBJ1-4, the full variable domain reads DGGITQSPKYLFRKEGQNVTLSCEQNLNHDAMYWYRQDPGQGLRLIYYSQIVNDFQKGDIAEGYSVSREKKESFPLTVTSAQKNPTAFYLCASSTPDRDGEKLFFGSGTQLSVL.

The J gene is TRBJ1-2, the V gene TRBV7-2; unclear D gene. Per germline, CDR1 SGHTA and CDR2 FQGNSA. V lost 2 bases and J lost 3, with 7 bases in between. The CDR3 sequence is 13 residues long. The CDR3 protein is CASSLNSHYGYTF. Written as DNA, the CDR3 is TGTGCCAGCAGCTTAAACAGTCACTATGGCTACACCTTC. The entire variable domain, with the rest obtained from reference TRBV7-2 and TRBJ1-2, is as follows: GAGVSQSPSNKVTEKGKDVELRCDPISGHTALYWYRQSLGQGLEFLIYFQGNSAPDKSGLPSDRFSAERTGGSVSTLTIQRTQQEDSAVYLCASSLNSHYGYTFGSGTRLTVV.

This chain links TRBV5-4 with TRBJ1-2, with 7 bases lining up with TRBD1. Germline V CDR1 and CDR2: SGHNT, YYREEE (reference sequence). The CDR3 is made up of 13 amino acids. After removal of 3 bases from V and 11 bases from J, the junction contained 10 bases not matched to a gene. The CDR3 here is CASSSGTDRVYTF. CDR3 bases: TGTGCCAGCAGCTCGGGGACCGACAGGGTTTACACCTTC.

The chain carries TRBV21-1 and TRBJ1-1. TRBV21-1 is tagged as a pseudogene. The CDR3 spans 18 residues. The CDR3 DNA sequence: TGTGCCAGCAGCAAAGCAGCGGGTGGCCGGGTGGTAGACACTGAAGCTTTCTTT. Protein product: CASSKAAGGRVVDTEAFF.